These 3 T cell receptor beta chains were all obtained from the same sample, sequenced in a study of blood T cell repertoires in COVID-19. Assay used: immunoSEQ multiplex PCR; TCRdb lists only in-frame clones, some missing. The table has about 220,000 clones, about four fifths seen once. The sequencing input was peripheral blood. The origin of the receptors is a woman between 35 and 50 years old with active or convalescent COVID-19.

This clone was seen only once. The chain joins TRBV6-5 to TRBJ1-1; D ambiguous. Germline lookup yields CDR1 MNHEY and CDR2 SVGAGI. The CDR3 runs to 15 residues. With 3 bases removed from V and 5 bases from J, the gap between germline ends came to 16 bases. This chain's CDR3 is CASSYSAVSKTEAFF. The CDR3 DNA reads as TGTGCCAGCAGTTATTCAGCCGTTAGCAAGACTGAAGCTTTCTTT.

The CDR3 is CSVLPDRTNTEAFF. For the CDR3, the DNA is TGCAGCGTCCTCCCGGACAGGACTAACACTGAAGCTTTCTTT. The rearrangement links TRBV29-1 to TRBJ1-1, with 7 bases aligning to TRBD1. The CDR3 is made up of 14 amino acids. Germline trimming cut 6 bases from V and 2 bases from J; bases unmatched to any gene: 9. Germline loops: CDR1 SQVTM, CDR2 ANQGSEA.

V usage is TRBV11-2 and J usage is TRBJ2-2; 7 nucleotides match TRBD2. The CDR3 runs 18 residues. J gave up 3 bases and V 5 bases, and 15 bases lay outside the gene matches. Per germline, CDR1 SGHAT and CDR2 FQNNGV. CDR3 residues: CASSLPGGWGDDTGELFF. The CDR3 DNA sequence: TGTGCCAGCAGCCTCCCCGGGGGGTGGGGGGACGACACCGGGGAGCTGTTTTTT.